This T cell receptor beta chain is from a study of fetal regulatory T cell absence and autoimmunity (dated by TCRdb to 2015 to 2018). For the wider study: Exocrine pancreas autoimmunity was seen in the IPEX patients without clinical diabetes. Study-level results and caveats: TRB gene family usage was found to be broadly similar between cord blood and pancreas and to resemble published neonatal and adult repertoires. The TCR compartment showed significant oligoclonal enrichment in pancreas versus cord blood, with some top clones over 90-fold enriched. The oligoclonal enrichment was interpreted as support for antigen-driven autoimmunity occurring in the pancreas before birth in IPEX syndrome.

As for this clone: Its antigen specificity is not known. Base qualities were left out, and no much larger clone turns up one base away.

On the immunoSEQ human TCRbeta survey platform, a two-step multiplex PCR amplified and barcoded the TCRbeta CDR3 regions. Sequencing of the libraries was done on Illumina instruments, and IgH was sequenced in parallel from the same samples. Per the authors' processing: Raw reads were filtered against IMGT V, D, J definitions and binned by a nearest-neighbor algorithm to remove PCR and sequencing errors. Clones were defined as identical nucleotide sequences, and differential abundance between tissues was assessed by per-clone Fisher exact tests with a pFDR threshold of p<0.01. A minimum inclusion filter of 10 in either sample excluded clones with frequencies too low for statistical inference. The immunoSEQ Analyzer was used for pairwise clonal comparisons, and IMGT tools were used to assess gene family usage. TCRdb mirrors the immuneACCESS table, restricted to in-frame sequences. Some clones are absent from its copies; in checked studies, under half trace to an unresolved V gene, and the reason for the others is unknown. The DNA gave D and trimming, while V, J and clone size come from that table. The sample data list approximately 46,000 clones, and approximately 83% of these were observed just once. The ten largest clones take up approximately 0.45% of the sample.

The DNeasy Blood and Tissue Kit was used to extract roughly 1.8-3.2 ug of genomic DNA from either umbilical cord blood or frozen pancreas. The CDR3, cysteine through phenylalanine, is 14 amino acids long. The sequence is cut down to CDR3 DNA, 42 bases in frame from base 1. CDR1 and CDR2 are drawn from the germline V gene (reference sequence): MNHNY, SVGAGI. V is reduced by 3 bases and J by 3 bases, leaving a spacing of 12 bases between them. The rearranged segments are TRBV6-6 and TRBJ2-7; the D segment could be TRBD2, given 6 matching bases. The sample was cord blood. The clonotype was recovered from a newborn boy with IPEX syndrome. The DNA sequence reads TGTGCCAGCAGTTATATGCGGGGATTCTACGAGCAGTACTTC. This yields the protein CASSYMRGFYEQYF.